Below, 18 T cell receptor beta chains from the same sample are listed, as sequenced in a study of Ad26.COV2.S vaccination and SARS-CoV-2 variants. Here immunoSEQ multiplex PCR was the method, and the copy in TCRdb shows in-frame clones only, minus some. The sample contains roughly 400,000 clones, 90% of which appear only once. As for treatment: some 20 received Ad26.COV2.S at low or high dose, single or two shots; 5 received placebo; per-sample allocation not given. Samples were taken on day 63 after the first vaccine or placebo injection. The starting material was peripheral blood, obtained in a trial of Ad26.COV2.S vaccine versus placebo. These receptor sequences come from a person between 18 and 59 years old who received the Ad26.COV2.S COVID-19 vaccine or a placebo.

The genes are TRBV7-3 and TRBJ2-1, with D possibly being TRBD1 (5 bases). Germline lookup yields CDR1 SGHTA and CDR2 FQGTGA. V dropped 6 bases and J dropped 7 bases, with 19 bases sitting between them. The CDR3 is 15 residues long. DNA of the CDR3: TGTGCCAGCAGTCCAGGGCAGGGTGGTTTAAATGAGCAGTTCTTC. Encoded protein: CASSPGQGGLNEQFF.

The CDR3 spells CANQEEVGDSPLHF. CDR3 bases: TGTGCCAACCAAGAAGAGGTAGGGGATTCACCCCTCCACTTT. The chain joins TRBV2 to TRBJ1-6, with a tentative D call TRBD1 (5 bases). Trimming took 10 bases from V and 8 from J, leaving 18 bases between them. Germline V gene data show CDR1 as SNHLY and CDR2 as FYNNEI. This CDR3 spans 14 amino acids.

J is TRBJ2-7 and V is TRBV11-2, with unresolved D. In germline, CDR1 is SGHAT, CDR2 FQNNGV. The CDR3 runs to 14 residues. Trimming cost V 1 base and J 0 bases, with 7 bases left between them. The DNA for the CDR3 is TGTGCCAGCAGCTTAGGGCCCAGCTCCTACGAGCAGTACTTC. It codes for CASSLGPSSYEQYF.

This chain joins TRBV19 and TRBJ2-6, with 9 nucleotides matching TRBD1. Germline V gene lookup returns CDR1 LNHDA and CDR2 SQIVND (reference sequence). The CDR3 is made up of 16 amino acids. The V gene end was trimmed by 5 bases and the J gene end by 0 bases; junction bases not matched to a gene: 2. In nucleotides, the CDR3 is TGTGCCAGTAGTGTGACAGGGGGCTCTGGGGCCAACGTCCTGACTTTC. It specifies CASSVTGGSGANVLTF.

Comments on this clone: With a much larger clone just one base away, this may be a read error. The CDR3 DNA reads TGCGCCAGCAGCTTGCCCGACAGGGGCTCCAACACTGAAGCTTTCTTT. It yields the protein CASSLPDRGSNTEAFF. The V gene is TRBV5-1, the J gene TRBJ1-1, with TRBD1 matching 8 bases. Trimming took 1 base from V and 2 from J; bases not matched to a gene: 7. The CDR3 covers 16 residues. Germline CDR1 and CDR2: SGHRS and YFSETQ.

The chain is built from TRBV11-2 and TRBJ2-7, with D perhaps TRBD1 (5 bases). The ends were cut back, 0 bases at V and 4 bases at J, with 10 bases in the middle. The CDR3 has 14 amino acids. The germline V gene encodes CDR1 SGHAT and CDR2 FQNNGV. The CDR3 DNA reads as TGTGCCAGCAGCTTAGATGGGGCGGAATACGAGCAGTACTTC. Translating gives CASSLDGAEYEQYF.

This clone occurred a few times. The gene calls are TRBV29-1 and TRBJ2-7; D tentatively fits TRBD1 or TRBD2 (5 bases each). Germline CDR1 reads SQVTM; CDR2 reads ANQGSEA. This CDR3 comprises 13 residues. The germline V and J ends were trimmed by 5 bases and 5 bases, with 16 bases remaining between them. CDR3 nucleotide sequence: TGCAGCGTTCACCTCTCCGGGACGGACGAGCAGTACTTC. Amino acids: CSVHLSGTDEQYF.

The chain employs TRBV9 and TRBJ2-7; D perhaps matches TRBD1 (6 bases). Germline loops: CDR1 SGDLS, CDR2 YYNGEE. The CDR3 loop spans 13 amino acids. Trimming removed 3 bases from V and 0 bases from J, with 7 bases in between. The CDR3 DNA reads as TGTGCCAGCAGCGGGACAGCCTCCTACGAGCAGTACTTC. Translation gives CASSGTASYEQYF.

The count of this clone is one. V and J are TRBV29-1 and TRBJ2-7; 9 nucleotides match TRBD1. The germline gives CDR1 SQVTM, CDR2 ANQGSEA. V dropped 6 bases and J dropped 4; count of bases not matched to a gene: 7. The CDR3 totals 13 residues. The CDR3 here is CSVAGTGRYEQYF. CDR3 sequence (DNA): TGCAGCGTGGCAGGGACAGGGAGATACGAGCAGTACTTC.

In this sample, this clone turned up once. The chain combines TRBV12-3 or TRBV12-4 with TRBJ1-6; D is undetermined. Deletions cut 3 bases from V and 4 bases from J, with 4 bases between. The CDR3 spans 13 residues. CDR3 loop: CASSFRYNSPLHF. CDR3 sequence (DNA): TGTGCCAGCAGTTTTCGGTATAATTCACCCCTCCACTTT.

This clone was seen a handful of times. This chain joins TRBV13 and TRBJ1-5, with TRBD1 as a possible D gene (6 bases). CDR3 length equals 16 residues. Trimming removed 0 bases from V and 6 bases from J, with 15 bases in between. Germline CDR1 reads PRHDT; CDR2 reads FYEKMQ (reference sequence). The CDR3 loop reads CASSLGRGGRFQPQHF. CDR3 bases: TGTGCCAGCAGCTTAGGTCGCGGGGGGCGCTTTCAGCCCCAGCATTTT.

CDR3 nucleotide sequence: TGTGCCAGCAGCTTAGCGCATACCAGCTACGAGCAGTACTTC. It translates to CASSLAHTSYEQYF. The rearrangement links TRBV5-5 to TRBJ2-7; D gene unclear. Per the germline V gene, CDR1 is SGHKS and CDR2 is YYEKEE (reference sequence). The CDR3 runs to 14 residues. Trimming cost V 2 bases and J 3 bases, with 12 bases left between them.

The chain uses TRBV7-2 and TRBJ2-1; TRBD2 matches at 8 bases. Germline V lookup: CDR1 SGHTA, CDR2 FQGNSA. The length of the CDR3 is 17 residues. The trim removed 0 bases at V and 4 bases at J, leaving 8 bases unmatched. In DNA, the CDR3 is TGTGCCAGCAGCTTAGCTGTCCCTAGCGGGTGGTACAATGAGCAGTTCTTC. Translated: CASSLAVPSGWYNEQFF.

This clone is a singleton in its sample. The rearrangement joins TRBV14 to TRBJ2-7; 9 bases agree with TRBD1. With V trimmed by 0 bases and J by 3 bases, 3 bases remained unmatched. Germline CDR1 SGHDN, CDR2 FVKESK. The CDR3 totals 15 residues. DNA for the CDR3: TGTGCCAGCAGCCAAGATACAGGGGGCATCTACGAGCAGTACTTC. It is translated as CASSQDTGGIYEQYF.

The chain is built from TRBV7-9 and TRBJ2-7; weak D call: TRBD1 (6 bases). Germline CDR1 and CDR2: SEHNR and FQNEAQ (reference sequence). Trimming pared 0 bases from V and 5 bases from J, leaving 11 bases between. The CDR3 covers 14 residues. The DNA of the CDR3 is TGTGCCAGCAGCTTAGCAGGCAGGGGTAACGAGCAGTACTTC. Translation gives CASSLAGRGNEQYF.

This chain joins TRBV7-9 and TRBJ1-2; unclear D gene. The CDR3 consists of 18 residues. Germline V gene sequence: CDR1 SEHNR, CDR2 FQNEAQ (reference sequence). V lost 5 bases and J 3 bases, leaving 25 bases between the germline ends. CDR3 residues: CASSPGIGSRKGHYGYTF. CDR3 in DNA: TGTGCCAGCAGCCCTGGTATAGGGTCACGAAAAGGTCACTATGGCTACACCTTC.

This chain uses TRBV15 with TRBJ1-5; 7 bases are shared with TRBD1. Germline V CDR1 and CDR2: LNHNV, YYDKDF (reference sequence). The CDR3 runs to 15 residues. J was trimmed by 0 bases and V by 1 base; bases with no gene match: 0. CDR3 coding DNA: TGTGCCACCAGCAGAGGGGACAGTAGCAATCAGCCCCAGCATTTT. It is translated as CATSRGDSSNQPQHF.

V usage is TRBV5-6 and J usage is TRBJ1-1, with D tentatively TRBD1 (5 bases). Looked up from germline, CDR1 is SGHDT and CDR2 is YYEEEE. The CDR3 is 15 residues long. Trimming removed 2 bases from V and 3 bases from J, with 14 bases in between. CDR3 coding DNA: TGTGCCAGCAGCTTCGGCAGGGCCTGGGACACTGAAGCTTTCTTT. Translating it yields CASSFGRAWDTEAFF.